This is a list of T cell receptor beta chains from one sample in a study of blood T cells in healthy people across ages. MiXCR, applied by TCRdb to the 5' RACE reads, yields one record per CDR3 protein. Counted here are around 800,000 distinct CDR3 sequences, around half occurring once; the ten biggest clones make up around 41%. Sequenced input: blood. These receptors were obtained from a man of 80 years or more in good health. Both conserved end residues are part of each CDR3. Fields, in order: CDR3 length, V gene, J gene, CDR3 protein.

>15|TRBV7-2|NA
CASGQRRAQGYEQYF
>13|TRBV27|TRBJ2-7
CASSIQGNYERYF
>16|TRBV10-3|TRBJ1-4
CAISESGGSLNEKLFF
>15|TRBV20-1|TRBJ2-7
CSARVLAGTYNEQYF
>12|TRBV29-1|TRBJ1-2
CSVEVWGGGYTF
>13|TRBV3-1|TRBJ1-6
CASSQGANSPLHF
>15|TRBV5-6|TRBJ2-7
CASSASGTSAYEQYF
>15|TRBV6-1|TRBJ1-5
CASSEGISRDQPQHF
>18|TRBV5-1|TRBJ2-7
CASSLLGPGTGISYEQYF
>14|TRBV28|TRBJ1-1
CASSSTGRRTEAFF
>14|TRBV5-1|TRBJ2-1
CASSSTSGRNEQFF
>15|TRBV20-1|TRBJ2-5
CSAERPGGAYNEQYF
>14|TRBV2|TRBJ2-4
CASSYRDRGDIQYF
>15|TRBV27|TRBJ2-7
CASSDRLAGGLEQYF
>17|TRBV4-2|NA
CASSFQDGGTGAYEQYF
>17|TRBV18|TRBJ2-7
CASSPSLAGGTYNEQYF
>19|TRBV9|TRBJ2-1
CASSVVGAGDTFSYNEQFF
>14|TRBV28|TRBJ1-2
CASRGQAKHYGYTF
>19|TRBV6-2/TRBV6-3|TRBJ2-1
CASSYVLVPLAASYNEQFF
>14|TRBV7-2|TRBJ1-2
CASSPRGVIYGYTF
>14|TRBV12-3/TRBV12-4|TRBJ2-5
CASSFAGGFETQYF
>14|TRBV11-2|TRBJ1-6
CASSLDLTPPPLHF
>14|TRBV12-3/TRBV12-4|TRBJ2-1
CASRRLAGTNEQFF
>15|TRBV6-5|TRBJ2-7
CASSYSRAAAYEQYF
>16|TRBV5-1|TRBJ2-5
CASSPSGVAGGGEQYF
>14|TRBV3-1|TRBJ1-2
CASSVTSGTYGYTF
>11|TRBV6-2/TRBV6-3|TRBJ2-5
CASTVGETQYF
>17|TRBV3-1|TRBJ2-7
CASSRKPWGTSLYEQYF
>14|TRBV29-1|TRBJ2-1
CSVRGALSYNEQFF
>14|TRBV5-5|TRBJ2-5
CASSAGLALETQYF
>16|TRBV11-2|TRBJ2-7
CASSLTQGTVPYEQYF
>13|TRBV20-1|TRBJ2-1
CSARGRTYNEQFF
>15|TRBV11-2|TRBJ1-2
CASSPRLQAGYGYTF
>15|TRBV28|TRBJ2-6
CASRPGDSGANVLTF
>17|TRBV28|TRBJ2-7
CASREPGTSGRGYEQYF
>21|TRBV11-2|TRBJ2-5
CASSFRGGGQPQHFGYGTQYF
>16|TRBV20-1|TRBJ2-7
CSAPDWSSGSSYEQYF
>11|TRBV10-3|TRBJ2-7
CAMGFPYEQYF
>13|TRBV29-1|TRBJ2-7
CSMVHWGSYEQYF
>12|TRBV12-5|TRBJ2-5
CASGLVIETQYF